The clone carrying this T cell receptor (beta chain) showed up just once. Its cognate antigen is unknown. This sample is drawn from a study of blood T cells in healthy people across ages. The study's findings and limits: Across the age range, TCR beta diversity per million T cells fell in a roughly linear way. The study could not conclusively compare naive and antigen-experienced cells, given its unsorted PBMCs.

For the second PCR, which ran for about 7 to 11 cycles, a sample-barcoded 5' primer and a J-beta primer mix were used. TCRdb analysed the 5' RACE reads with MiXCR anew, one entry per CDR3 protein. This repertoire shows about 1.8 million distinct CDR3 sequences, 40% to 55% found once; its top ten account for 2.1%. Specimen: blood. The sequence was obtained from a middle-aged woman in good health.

CDR3 sequence: CASSISSGGAIGQYF. The CDR3 region has the DNA TGCGCCAGCAGCATCTCTAGCGGGGGGGCCATTGGGCAGTACTTC. The rearrangement joins TRBV5-1 to TRBJ2-5; 12 bases line up with TRBD2. This CDR3 spans 15 amino acids. Trimming removed 4 bases from V and 11 bases from J; junction bases left unmatched: 12. Germline V gene sequence: CDR1 SGHRS, CDR2 YFSETQ.